The next 3 T cell receptor beta chains were all read from a single sample in a study of blood T cell repertoires in COVID-19. TCRdb's copy holds only in-frame clones and misses some; the assay was immunoSEQ multiplex PCR. Among approximately 200,000 clones listed, roughly 87% were seen once. The material sequenced was PBMCs or T cells enriched from blood (not recorded which). The receptors come from a man aged 30-40 years in a cohort exposed to, infected with or recovered from COVID-19 (not recorded which).

This chain links TRBV5-1 with TRBJ2-7, with 10 nucleotides matching TRBD1. The germline gives CDR1 SGHRS, CDR2 YFSETQ. CDR3 size: 16 residues. J lost 1 base, V lost 3 bases, and 7 bases had no gene match. The CDR3 here is CASSSLGTGVSYEQYF. The CDR3, as DNA: TGCGCCAGCAGCTCCTTGGGGACAGGGGTGTCCTACGAGCAGTACTTC.

The V gene is TRBV7-2, the J gene TRBJ2-4; a possible D gene is TRBD2 (6 bases). This CDR3 comprises 17 residues. V lost 4 bases, J lost 0 bases, and 16 bases lay in between. Looked up from germline, CDR1 is SGHTA and CDR2 is FQGNSA. The CDR3 bases are TGTGCCAGCAGCTCTCCTTTGCGGGATCCAGCCAAAAACATTCAGTACTTC. Protein: CASSSPLRDPAKNIQYF.

J is TRBJ1-2 and V is TRBV6-5; 9 bases are a match to TRBD1. Germline V gene data show CDR1 as MNHEY and CDR2 as SVGAGI. The J segment lost 4 bases and the V segment lost 6 bases, leaving 9 bases of the junction unmatched. CDR3 length equals 15 residues. The CDR3 nucleotides are TGTGCCAGCAGACCCCGGGACAGGGACGCCTATGGCTACACCTTC. Protein product: CASRPRDRDAYGYTF.